This is a list of T cell receptor beta chains from one sample in a study of shared clonotypes between healthy human individuals. Measured with immunoSEQ multiplex PCR; TCRdb has only the in-frame clones, and not every one. This table holds a few million clones, about 92% found once. Sequenced: naive CD4+ T cells sorted from blood. The receptors here all came from a man aged 18-30 years in good health. Both conserved end residues are part of each CDR3. Each record gives: J gene, clone size, V gene, D gene, CDR3 DNA, CDR3 protein. A D gene is named only where the DNA matches it firmly. Expanded clones are given a class, and other clones once, few, many or no size at all.

TRBJ2-5	few	TRBV9	.	TGTGCCAGCAGCGTAGCTCTGCAGATCCAAGAGACCCAGTACTTC	CASSVALQIQETQYF
TRBJ2-3	.	TRBV19	TRBD2	TGTGCCAGTAGTCTATTAGCGGGGGGCCTCACAGATACGCAGTATTTT	CASSLLAGGLTDTQYF
TRBJ2-1	few	TRBV4-1	.	TGCGCCAGCAGCCAAGAAGGGCAGTATGAGCAGTTCTTC	CASSQEGQYEQFF
TRBJ1-2	once	TRBV19	.	TGTGCCTCGAATAGGGAAGGAAGAGGCTATGGCTACACCTTC	CASNREGRGYGYTF
TRBJ2-1	.	TRBV6-5	.	TGTGCCAGCAGTGTAGGGGGTTACAATGAGCAGTTCTTC	CASSVGGYNEQFF
TRBJ2-7	.	TRBV5-1	.	TGCGCCAGCAGCTTGGAGTCGAAGCAGTACTTC	CASSLESKQYF
TRBJ1-3	.	TRBV6-7	.	TGTGCCAGCAGTTACGGGTCCGGAAACACCATATATTTT	CASSYGSGNTIYF
TRBJ2-3	once	TRBV6-1	TRBD2	TGTGCCAGCAGTGAAGGGTTGCGGGGGGATACGCAGTATTTT	CASSEGLRGDTQYF
TRBJ1-1	few	TRBV7-9	TRBD1	TGTGCCAGCAGCTTCACAGGGGGCACTGAAGCTTTCTTT	CASSFTGGTEAFF
TRBJ1-2	.	TRBV6-5	TRBD1	TGTGCCAGCAGTTACGACCCGGGACAGATCTATGGCTACACCTTC	CASSYDPGQIYGYTF
TRBJ2-2	.	TRBV5-1	.	TGCGCCAGCAGCTTGTCAGGGACGAACACCGGGGAGCTGTTTTTT	CASSLSGTNTGELFF
TRBJ2-1	.	TRBV5-1	.	TGCGCCAGCAGCTTGTTGGCGTTGGGGGAGACCCAGTTCTTC	CASSLLALGETQFF
TRBJ2-3	.	TRBV7-9	.	TGTGCCAGCAGCCCAAACACAGATACGCAGTATTTT	CASSPNTDTQYF
TRBJ2-7	.	TRBV21-1	.	TGTGCCAGCAGCAAGTCCCGGGACAAGATGCGGAGGGAGCAGTACTTC	CASSKSRDKMRREQYF
TRBJ2-7	.	TRBV7-2	TRBD2	TGTGCCAGCAGCTTAACTAGCGGCTCCTACGAGCAGTACTTC	CASSLTSGSYEQYF
TRBJ2-5	.	TRBV29-1	.	TGCAGCGTTGATACAGGGAACCAGTACTTC	CSVDTGNQYF
TRBJ2-1	.	TRBV6-6	TRBD2	TGTGCCAGCAGGCGCGGGACTAGCGGGAGTGGAGAGCAGTTCTTC	CASRRGTSGSGEQFF
TRBJ1-1	.	TRBV9	TRBD1	TGTGCCAGCAGTATTGACAGGGCGATGAACACTGAAGCTTTCTTT	CASSIDRAMNTEAFF
TRBJ2-7	.	TRBV18	.	TGTGCCAGCTTACTAGCTGAAGGGGCCTACGAGCAGTACTTC	CASLLAEGAYEQYF